The 25 T cell receptor beta chains below all came from one sample that was sequenced in a study of T-cell reconstitution after alpha-beta-depleted transplantation in children. Construction of the TCRbeta library involved unique molecular identifiers. Each CDR3 protein gets one entry after TCRdb re-called the PCR reads with MiXCR. The sample has about 110,000 distinct CDR3 sequences, roughly 6.1% seen once. The sequences come from PBMCs, mostly from graft donor cells, collected 360 days after TCRalphabeta/CD19-depleted stem cell transplant. The receptors here all came from a male patient aged 2 to 10 who had a stem cell transplant for acute lymphoblastic leukemia, so the T cells may come from the graft donor.

This clonotype was seen ten or more times. The V gene is TRBV20-1, the J gene TRBJ2-2; the D gene is possibly TRBD1 (6 bases). Deletions cut 0 bases from V and 0 bases from J, with 8 bases between. The CDR3 has 15 residues. Germline V CDR1 and CDR2: DFQATT, SNEGSKA (reference sequence). The DNA of the CDR3 is TGCAGTGCTAGAGAGAAGGGGGCGAACACCGGGGAGCTGTTTTTT. Encoded protein: CSAREKGANTGELFF.

The chain is built from TRBV4-3 and TRBJ2-3, with TRBD2 matching over 10 bases. Germline CDR1 LGHNA, CDR2 YSLEER. The CDR3 length is 15 residues. V was clipped by 4 bases and J by 3 bases; unmatched bases: 4. The CDR3 protein is CASSPSGRGTDTQYF. The CDR3 region has the DNA TGCGCCAGCAGCCCTAGCGGGAGAGGGACAGATACGCAGTATTTT.

This clonotype showed up many times. This chain connects TRBV5-6 to TRBJ2-1; D remains ambiguous. This CDR3 region has 11 residues. Trimming left V 3 bases short and J 10 bases short, with 8 bases between. In germline, CDR1 is SGHDT, CDR2 YYEEEE. Here the CDR3 DNA reads TGTGCCAGCAGCTGGGGTGGGGAGCAGTTCTTC. Protein: CASSWGGEQFF.

The chain combines TRBV3-1 with TRBJ2-7; 12 positions match TRBD2. The germline CDR1 and CDR2 sequences are LGHDT and YNNKEL (reference sequence). The CDR3 is made up of 15 amino acids. Losses at the gene ends were 3 bases for V and 6 bases for J; bases not matched to a gene: 6. CDR3 coding DNA: TGTGCCAGCAGCCAGGCCACGACTAGCGGGAGCGAGCAGTACTTC. It yields the protein CASSQATTSGSEQYF.

This clonotype was detected only a few times. This chain joins TRBV12-5 and TRBJ2-1; D possibly uses TRBD1 or TRBD2 (6 bases each). Trimming took off 3 bases at V and 5 bases at J, with 11 bases between the two ends. CDR3 length: 14 residues. Germline V lookup: CDR1 LGHNT, CDR2 FRNRAP. In DNA, the CDR3 is TGTGCTAGTGGTTTTGGGGGGCCCCACAATGAGCAGTTCTTC. Amino acids: CASGFGGPHNEQFF. The full variable domain, its missing parts supplied by reference TRBV12-5 and TRBJ2-1, is DARVTQTPRHKVTEMGQEVTMRCQPILGHNTVFWYRQTMMQGLELLAYFRNRAPLDDSGMPKDRFSAEMPDATLATLKIQPSEPRDSAVYFCASGFGGPHNEQFFGPGTRLTVL.

In this sample, this clonotype turned up many times. V is TRBV6-5 and J is TRBJ1-6; tentative D call: TRBD1 (6 bases). The CDR3 is made up of 16 amino acids. In germline, CDR1 is MNHEY, CDR2 SVGAGI. The V end lost 5 bases, the J end lost 10 bases, and 21 bases lay between the germline ends. The chain's CDR3 is CASSPTGILGGSPLHF. In DNA form, the CDR3 reads TGTGCCAGCAGTCCCACAGGGATTTTGGGAGGATCACCCCTCCACTTT.

This clonotype was seen only a few times. The rearrangement links TRBV13 to TRBJ2-7, with a possible D match to TRBD1 (6 bases). V was cut by 1 base and J by 7 bases, with 8 bases left in between. CDR1 and CDR2 (germline): PRHDT, FYEKMQ (reference sequence). The CDR3 spans 12 residues. The CDR3 is CASSLERGEQYF. The DNA for the CDR3 is TGTGCCAGCAGCTTAGAGAGGGGGGAGCAGTACTTC.

This clonotype appeared many times. This chain links TRBV28 with TRBJ2-7; TRBD2 matches at 7 bases. This CDR3 comprises 13 residues. Germline CDR1 MDHEN, CDR2 SYDVKM. With 2 bases clipped from V and 5 bases from J, the junction kept 3 bases outside the gene matches. CDR3 residues: CASSLGDYNEQYF. The CDR3 DNA sequence: TGTGCCAGCAGTTTAGGGGACTACAACGAGCAGTACTTC. Full variable domain (outside the CDR3, taken from reference TRBV28 and TRBJ2-7): DVKVTQSSRYLVKRTGEKVFLECVQDMDHENMFWYRQDPGLGLRLIYFSYDVKMKEKGDIPEGYSVSREKKERFSLILESASTNQTSMYLCASSLGDYNEQYFGPGTRLTVT.

This clonotype was detected only a few times. V is TRBV7-9 and J is TRBJ2-5; D is ambiguous. The CDR3 consists of 15 residues. CDR1 is SEHNR and CDR2 is FQNEAQ in the germline V gene (reference sequence). Trimming stripped 1 base from V and 2 bases from J, with 11 bases between. CDR3 residues: CASSLVVRFQETQYF. In nucleotides, the CDR3 is TGTGCCAGCAGCTTAGTGGTCAGATTTCAAGAGACCCAGTACTTC.

This clonotype was recorded many times. This chain joins TRBV12-3 or TRBV12-4 and TRBJ1-1; the D is unclear. This CDR3 comprises 12 residues. The V gene lost 6 bases and the J gene lost 11 bases, with 16 bases spanning the gap. CDR3 loop: CASSLNQVGAFF. CDR3 coding DNA: TGTGCCAGCAGCCTGAACCAGGTGGGGGCTTTCTTT.

This clonotype was counted a single time. This chain joins TRBV5-6 and TRBJ2-7; tentatively, D is TRBD2 (5 bases). This CDR3 region has 13 residues. The germline gives CDR1 SGHDT, CDR2 YYEEEE. V shed 4 bases and J shed 3 bases, with 11 bases lying between them. CDR3: CASSNGIDYEQYF. In nucleotides, the CDR3 is TGTGCCAGCAGCAACGGGATCGACTACGAGCAGTACTTC.

The chain links TRBV4-3 to TRBJ2-5; 10 bases are shared with TRBD2. Trimming took 0 bases from V and 6 from J; bases not matched to a gene: 7. Germline V lookup: CDR1 LGHNA, CDR2 YSLEER. CDR3 length: 16 residues. CDR3 sequence: CASSQEASGGRKTQYF. CDR3 nucleotide sequence: TGCGCCAGCAGCCAAGAGGCTAGCGGGGGACGGAAGACCCAGTACTTC.

There are many counts of this clonotype. The chain uses TRBV28 and TRBJ2-7; TRBD1 matches at 8 bases. Germline values: CDR1 MDHEN, CDR2 SYDVKM. The CDR3 has 15 residues. With V trimmed by 6 bases and J by 5 bases, 12 bases remained unmatched. The chain's CDR3 is CASSLGQGDYDEQYF. The CDR3 DNA is TGTGCCAGCAGCCTCGGACAGGGCGATTACGACGAGCAGTACTTC.

The sample holds many counts of this clonotype. An end of the junction differs from the germline gene, which may be a read error. The rearrangement uses TRBV10-3 and TRBJ1-1; D is perhaps TRBD1 (5 bases). Germline lookup yields CDR1 ENHRY and CDR2 SYGVKD. This CDR3 comprises 15 residues. CDR3: CAISEPTGVNTEAFF. The DNA for the CDR3 is TGTGCCATCAGTGAACCCACAGGCGTTAACACTGAGGCTTTCTTT.

This clonotype has just a few counts. The rearrangement links TRBV6-1 to TRBJ2-3; the match to TRBD1 covers 7 bases. The CDR3 covers 16 residues. Germline V lookup: CDR1 MNHNS, CDR2 SASEGT. Trimming removed 9 bases from V and 3 bases from J; junction bases left unmatched: 15. The CDR3 DNA follows: TGTGCCAGTCGGGTGTGGGCCACAGGGGAGACAGATACGCAGTATTTT. Protein product: CASRVWATGETDTQYF.

This chain joins TRBV4-3 and TRBJ1-2, with a tentative D call TRBD1 (5 bases). The germline CDR1 and CDR2 sequences are LGHNA and YSLEER. V lost 0 bases and J 2 bases, leaving 7 bases between the germline ends. CDR3 length: 14 amino acids. CDR3 in DNA: TGCGCCAGCAGCCAAGACCCAGGGAACTATGGCTACACCTTC. It yields the protein CASSQDPGNYGYTF.

This chain connects TRBV7-3 to TRBJ1-1; D gene uncertain. The CDR3 spans 15 residues. CDR1 is SGHTA and CDR2 is FQGTGA in the germline V gene. Trimming removed 0 bases from V and 1 base from J, with 9 bases in between. In DNA form, the CDR3 reads TGTGCCAGCAGCTTAACGGGTTCGGGGAACACTGAAGCTTTCTTT. This codes for CASSLTGSGNTEAFF. The variable domain in full, completed from reference TRBV7-3 and TRBJ1-1, reads GAGVSQTPSNKVTEKGKYVELRCDPISGHTALYWYRQSLGQGPEFLIYFQGTGAADDSGLPNDRFFAVRPEGSVSTLKIQRTERGDSAVYLCASSLTGSGNTEAFFGQGTRLTVV.

The V gene is TRBV5-1, the J gene TRBJ1-1; weak D call: TRBD1 (5 bases). The CDR3 runs to 15 residues. Germline loops: CDR1 SGHRS, CDR2 YFSETQ. Trimming removed 5 bases at V and 0 bases at J, with 14 bases between. CDR3 loop: CASSGQGWVNTEAFF. The CDR3 nucleotides are TGCGCCAGCAGTGGGCAGGGATGGGTGAACACTGAAGCTTTCTTT.

This clonotype was found a few times. V is TRBV27 and J is TRBJ1-2; D remains unclear. The V gene's germline CDR1 is MNHEY and CDR2 SMNVEV (reference sequence). V lost 4 bases and J lost 0, with 9 bases in between. The CDR3 consists of 14 residues. CDR3 region: CASSSYRSNYGYTF. The CDR3 coding sequence is TGTGCCAGCAGTTCGTACCGGTCTAACTATGGCTACACCTTC.

This clonotype was found many times. This chain joins TRBV4-2 and TRBJ1-1, with D perhaps TRBD1 (6 bases). Germline V gives CDR1 LGHNA, CDR2 YNFKEQ. Trimming took 1 base from V and 8 from J, leaving 11 bases between them. The CDR3 consists of 13 residues. CDR3: CASSQVGGGEAFF. The CDR3, as DNA: TGTGCCAGCAGCCAAGTTGGGGGCGGAGAAGCTTTCTTT.

At least ten counts were recorded for this clonotype. The V gene is TRBV4-2, the J gene TRBJ2-7; D is unresolved. Germline loops: CDR1 LGHNA, CDR2 YNFKEQ. Between the trimmed V and J ends, which lost 1 base and 2 bases, there was a span of 12 bases. The CDR3 spans 15 residues. CDR3 nucleotide sequence: TGTGCCAGCAGCCAAGTTCGTGTGGGTACCTACGAGCAGTACTTC. It specifies CASSQVRVGTYEQYF.

This clonotype was counted many times. The rearrangement uses TRBV29-1 and TRBJ2-7, with D hard to call. Germline V lookup: CDR1 SQVTM, CDR2 ANQGSEA. The germline V and J ends were trimmed by 5 bases and 1 base, with 6 bases remaining between them. This CDR3 has 11 amino acids. The DNA for the CDR3 is TGCAGCGTTCGGGTTTCCTACGAGCAGTACTTC. This sequence encodes CSVRVSYEQYF.

V usage is TRBV7-8 and J usage is TRBJ2-3, with no clear D. Germline V gives CDR1 SGHVS, CDR2 FQNEAQ. This CDR3 is 14 amino acids long. V was trimmed by 0 bases and J by 6 bases, leaving 10 bases between them. The CDR3 nucleotides read TGTGCCAGCAGCTTAGCGAGGCCCAGGGATACGCAGTATTTT. As protein: CASSLARPRDTQYF.

This clonotype was detected a few times. The rearrangement uses TRBV4-1 and TRBJ2-3; D is perhaps TRBD1 (5 bases). This CDR3 region has 15 residues. V lost 0 bases and J 8 bases, leaving 15 bases between the germline ends. Germline V lookup: CDR1 MGHRA, CDR2 YSYEKL. In DNA, the CDR3 is TGCGCCAGCAGCCAAGATCTTCGCCAGGGCGGTACGCAGTATTTT. Its translation: CASSQDLRQGGTQYF.

This clonotype was observed at least ten times. This chain uses TRBV20-1 with TRBJ1-5; tentative D call: TRBD1 (5 bases). V lost 5 bases, J lost 3 bases, and 14 bases lay in between. Germline V gives CDR1 DFQATT, CDR2 SNEGSKA (reference sequence). This CDR3 spans 14 amino acids. The DNA of the CDR3 is TGCAGTGCTCTGATAGGGGCAGCCAATCAGCCCCAGCATTTT. As protein: CSALIGAANQPQHF.